The 20 T cell receptor beta chains in this list originate from one sample, sequenced in a study of T cells expressing NK-cell markers. Following a re-call of the 5' RACE reads, TCRdb has one entry per CDR3 protein and lacks DNA. This sample's table reports 150,000 to 180,000 distinct CDR3 sequences. The source material was blood T cells: a sorted CD56 or NKG2C T cell subset, CD4+ or CD8+ T cells, or bulk PBMC T cells (not recorded which). The receptors stem from a woman aged 45-65 years in good health.

V gene TRBV10-3 combines with J gene TRBJ2-3; TCRdb gives TRBD1 as the D gene, but with no DNA this cannot be confirmed. The CDR3 loop spans 15 amino acids. The germline V gene encodes CDR1 ENHRY and CDR2 SYGVKD. CDR3: CAISDRGQLTDTQYF.

This rearrangement joins TRBV5-4 to TRBJ2-7. CDR3 length equals 13 residues. Germline V gene lookup returns CDR1 SGHNT and CDR2 YYREEE (reference sequence). This CDR3 reads CASSLVPPNEQYF.

This rearrangement joins TRBV12-3 or TRBV12-4 to TRBJ1-1; TCRdb names TRBD1, which stays unverified in the absence of DNA. The CDR3 contains 11 residues. CDR3 region: CASSLGGEAFF.

This chain connects TRBV4-2 to TRBJ2-7; TCRdb indicates TRBD2, and absent DNA this call remains unverified. The V gene's germline CDR1 is LGHNA and CDR2 YNFKEQ. The CDR3 runs to 17 residues. The CDR3 sequence is CASSQALLAGASYEQYF.

J is TRBJ2-1 and V is TRBV7-9; TCRdb calls TRBD2, which cannot be checked without DNA. The CDR3 consists of 12 residues. Germline V gives CDR1 SEHNR, CDR2 FQNEAQ (reference sequence). This CDR3 reads CASSSTAQGQFF.

This chain uses TRBV25-1 with TRBJ2-5. The germline V gene encodes CDR1 MGHDK and CDR2 SYGVNS. This CDR3 is built from 16 residues. CDR3 sequence: CASSEGELSLQETQYF.

The chain employs TRBV12-3 or TRBV12-4 and TRBJ1-5; as DNA is missing, the TRBD1 call by TCRdb cannot be tested. The CDR3 contains 17 residues. CDR3: CASSPGTEWESNQPQHF.

J is TRBJ2-1 and V is TRBV27; the D gene TCRdb calls, TRBD1, cannot be checked with no DNA. Germline CDR1 and CDR2: MNHEY and SMNVEV (reference sequence). The CDR3 length is 15 residues. This CDR3 is CASSSGVQAYNEQFF.

The gene calls are TRBV12-3 or TRBV12-4 and TRBJ1-1; the D call from TCRdb, TRBD1, cannot be confirmed without DNA. The CDR3 loop spans 16 amino acids. CDR3 sequence: CASSPRGAGMNTEAFF.

The V call is TRBV11-2, the J call TRBJ1-1; the D gene TCRdb calls, TRBD1, cannot be checked with no DNA. The germline gives CDR1 SGHAT, CDR2 FQNNGV. The CDR3 loop spans 17 amino acids. Here the CDR3 reads CASSSRDSLSMNTEAFF.

This chain connects TRBV5-4 to TRBJ2-7; lacking DNA, the TRBD2 call made by TCRdb goes unchecked. This CDR3 is 16 amino acids long. CDR1 and CDR2 from the germline V gene are SGHNT and YYREEE (reference sequence). CDR3: CASSLEAGGPSYEQYF.

Here the CDR3 reads CASSSTPNTEAFF. This chain links TRBV5-6 with TRBJ1-1. Germline V CDR1 and CDR2: SGHDT, YYEEEE. CDR3 length equals 13 residues.

The chain has TRBV23-1 and TRBJ2-5; TCRdb selects TRBD1, and the lack of DNA leaves this call unchecked. Being an ORF, TRBV23-1 has a function that is uncertain. This CDR3 spans 17 amino acids. The CDR3 loop is CASSQSIFGQEKETQYF.

The gene calls are TRBV19 and TRBJ2-1. Germline lookup yields CDR1 LNHDA and CDR2 SQIVND (reference sequence). CDR3 size: 16 residues. The chain's CDR3 is CASSIDHLSSYNEQFF.

The chain links TRBV7-8 to TRBJ2-6. This CDR3 spans 18 amino acids. CDR1 is SGHVS and CDR2 is FQNEAQ in the germline V gene. CDR3: CASSLLGRIPSGANVLTF.

The V call is TRBV4-1, the J call TRBJ2-2; TCRdb names TRBD1, which stays unverified in the absence of DNA. CDR1 is MGHRA, CDR2 YSYEKL, per germline. The CDR3 contains 15 residues. The CDR3: CASSQDSRGDGELFF.

The chain has TRBV12-3 or TRBV12-4 and TRBJ1-2; TCRdb's D gene call, TRBD1, goes unchecked for lack of DNA. The CDR3 runs 14 residues. The chain's CDR3 is CASSFGGSNYGYTF.

V and J are TRBV12-3 or TRBV12-4 and TRBJ2-1. CDR3 size: 15 residues. The CDR3 sequence: CASSKGRRIRDEQFF.

The CDR3 here is CASSEFPWSEQFF. This sequence joins TRBV25-1 and TRBJ2-1. CDR1 is MGHDK and CDR2 is SYGVNS in the germline V gene. This CDR3 region has 13 residues.

The chain recombines TRBV29-1 with TRBJ1-1; TCRdb names TRBD1, which stays unverified in the absence of DNA. Germline values: CDR1 SQVTM, CDR2 ANQGSEA. The CDR3 is 16 amino acids. The chain's CDR3 is CSAHIRDDSLNTEAFF.